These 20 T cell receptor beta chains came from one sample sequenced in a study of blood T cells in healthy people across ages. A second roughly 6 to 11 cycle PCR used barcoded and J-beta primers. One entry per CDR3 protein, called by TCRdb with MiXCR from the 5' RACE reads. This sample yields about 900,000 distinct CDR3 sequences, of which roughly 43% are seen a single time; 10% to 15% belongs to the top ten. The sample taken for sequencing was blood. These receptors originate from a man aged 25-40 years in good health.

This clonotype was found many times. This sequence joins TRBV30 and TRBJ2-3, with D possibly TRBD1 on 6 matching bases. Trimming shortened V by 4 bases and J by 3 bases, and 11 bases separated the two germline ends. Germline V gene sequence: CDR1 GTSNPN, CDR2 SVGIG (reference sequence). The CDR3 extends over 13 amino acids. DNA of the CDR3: TGTGCCTGGATGGGGGCTTGGACAGATACGCAGTATTTT. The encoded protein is CAWMGAWTDTQYF.

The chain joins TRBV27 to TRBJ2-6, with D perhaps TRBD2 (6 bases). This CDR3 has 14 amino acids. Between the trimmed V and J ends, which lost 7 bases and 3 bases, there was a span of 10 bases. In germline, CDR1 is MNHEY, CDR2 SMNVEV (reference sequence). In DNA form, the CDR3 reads TGTGCCAGCATGGAGGGGTTTGGGGCCAACGTCCTGACTTTC. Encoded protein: CASMEGFGANVLTF.

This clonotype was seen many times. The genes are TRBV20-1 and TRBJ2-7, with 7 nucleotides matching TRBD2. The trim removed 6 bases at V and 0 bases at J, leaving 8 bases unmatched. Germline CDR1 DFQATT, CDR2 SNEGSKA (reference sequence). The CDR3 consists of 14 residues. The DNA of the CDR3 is TGCAGTGCGGTAGCGGGCCGAAGCTCCTACGAGCAGTACTTC. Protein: CSAVAGRSSYEQYF.

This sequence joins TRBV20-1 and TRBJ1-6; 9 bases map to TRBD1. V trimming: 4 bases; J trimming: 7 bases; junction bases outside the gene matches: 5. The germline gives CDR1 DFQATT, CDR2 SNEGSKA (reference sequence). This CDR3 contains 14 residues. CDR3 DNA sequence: TGCAGTGCTACCCGGGGGACAGGGAATTCACCCCTCCACTTT. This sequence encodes CSATRGTGNSPLHF.

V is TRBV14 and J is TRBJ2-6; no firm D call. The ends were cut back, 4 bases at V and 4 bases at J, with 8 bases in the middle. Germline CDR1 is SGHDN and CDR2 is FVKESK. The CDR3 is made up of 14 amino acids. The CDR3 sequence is CASSLVTGANVLTF. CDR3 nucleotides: TGTGCCAGCAGCCTGGTCACCGGGGCCAACGTCCTGACTTTC.

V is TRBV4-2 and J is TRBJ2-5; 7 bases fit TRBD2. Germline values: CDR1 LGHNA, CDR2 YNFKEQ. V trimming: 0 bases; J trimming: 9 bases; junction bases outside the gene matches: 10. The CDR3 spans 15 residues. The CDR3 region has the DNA TGTGCCAGCAGCCAAGAAATTCTGCGGGAGCGGGCCCAGTACTTC. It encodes CASSQEILRERAQYF.

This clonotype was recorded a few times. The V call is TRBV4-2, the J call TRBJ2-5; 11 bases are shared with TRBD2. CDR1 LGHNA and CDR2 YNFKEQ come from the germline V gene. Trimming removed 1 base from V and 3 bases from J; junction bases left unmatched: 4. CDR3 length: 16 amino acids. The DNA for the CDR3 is TGTGCCAGCAGCCAAGTTAGCGGGGGGGCCGAAGAGACCCAGTACTTC. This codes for CASSQVSGGAEETQYF.

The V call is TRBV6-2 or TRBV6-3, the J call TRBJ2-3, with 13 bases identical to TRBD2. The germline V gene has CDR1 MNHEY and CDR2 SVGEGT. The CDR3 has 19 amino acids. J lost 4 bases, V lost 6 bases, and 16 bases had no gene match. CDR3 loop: CASRYTSGGAELGADTQYF. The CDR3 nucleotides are TGTGCCAGCAGATACACTAGCGGGGGGGCCGAGTTGGGCGCAGATACGCAGTATTTT.

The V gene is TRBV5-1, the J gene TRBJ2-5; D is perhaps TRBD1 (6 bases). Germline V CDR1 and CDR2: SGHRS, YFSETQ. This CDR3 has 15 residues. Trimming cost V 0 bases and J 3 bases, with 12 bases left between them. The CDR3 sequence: CASSLEGGFKETQYF. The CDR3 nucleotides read TGCGCCAGCAGCTTGGAAGGGGGATTCAAAGAGACCCAGTACTTC.

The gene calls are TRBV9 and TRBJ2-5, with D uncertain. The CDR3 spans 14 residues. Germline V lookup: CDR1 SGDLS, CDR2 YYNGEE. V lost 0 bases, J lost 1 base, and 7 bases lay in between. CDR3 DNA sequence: TGTGCCAGCAGCGTAGAAGTTAGCCAAGAGACCCAGTACTTC. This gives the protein CASSVEVSQETQYF. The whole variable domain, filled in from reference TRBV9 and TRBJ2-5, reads DSGVTQTPKHLITATGQRVTLRCSPRSGDLSVYWYQQSLDQGLQFLIQYYNGEERAKGNILERFSAQQFPDLHSELNLSSLELGDSALYFCASSVEVSQETQYFGPGTRLLVL.

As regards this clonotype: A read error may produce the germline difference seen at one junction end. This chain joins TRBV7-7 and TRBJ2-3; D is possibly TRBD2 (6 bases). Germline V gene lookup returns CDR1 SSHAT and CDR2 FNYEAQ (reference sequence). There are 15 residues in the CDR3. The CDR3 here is CASSPTGTRGDTQYF. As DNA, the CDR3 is TGTGCTAGCAGCCCAACCGGGACCCGGGGGGATACGCAGTATTTT. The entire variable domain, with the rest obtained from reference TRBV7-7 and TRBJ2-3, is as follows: GAGVSQSPRYKVTKRGQDVTLRCDPISSHATLYWYQQALGQGPEFLTYFNYEAQPDKSGLPSDRFSAERPEGSISTLTIQRTEQRDSAMYRCASSPTGTRGDTQYFGPGTRLTVL.

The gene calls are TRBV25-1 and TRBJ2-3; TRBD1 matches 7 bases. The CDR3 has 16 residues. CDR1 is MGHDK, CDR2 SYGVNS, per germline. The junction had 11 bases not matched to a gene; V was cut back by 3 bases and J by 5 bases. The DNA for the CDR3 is TGTGCCAGCAGTGATTCCAGACAGGGACGAGGAGATACGCAGTATTTT. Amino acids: CASSDSRQGRGDTQYF.

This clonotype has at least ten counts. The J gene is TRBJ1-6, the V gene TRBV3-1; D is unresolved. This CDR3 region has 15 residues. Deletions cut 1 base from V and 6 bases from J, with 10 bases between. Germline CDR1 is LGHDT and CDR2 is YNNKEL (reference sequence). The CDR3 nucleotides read TGTGCCAGCAGCCAAGGGATTAACGGTAATTCACCCCTCCACTTT. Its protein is CASSQGINGNSPLHF.

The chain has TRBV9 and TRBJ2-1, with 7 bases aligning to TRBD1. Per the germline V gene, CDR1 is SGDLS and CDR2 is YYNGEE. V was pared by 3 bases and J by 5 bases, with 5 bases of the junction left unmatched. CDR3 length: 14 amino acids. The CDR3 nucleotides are TGTGCCAGCAGCGCTCGGGACAGTAACAATGAGCAGTTCTTC. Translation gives CASSARDSNNEQFF.

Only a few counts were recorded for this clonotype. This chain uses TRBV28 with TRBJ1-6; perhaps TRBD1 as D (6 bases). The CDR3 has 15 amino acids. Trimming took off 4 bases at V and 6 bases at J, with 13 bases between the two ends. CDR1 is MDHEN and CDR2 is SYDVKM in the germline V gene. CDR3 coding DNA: TGTGCCAGCAGTTCGTCGACAGGAATTAATTCACCCCTCCACTTT. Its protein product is CASSSSTGINSPLHF.

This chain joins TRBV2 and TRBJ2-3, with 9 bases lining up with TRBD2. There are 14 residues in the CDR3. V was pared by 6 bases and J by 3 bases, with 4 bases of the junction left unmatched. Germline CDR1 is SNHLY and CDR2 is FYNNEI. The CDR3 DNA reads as TGTGCCAGCAGAAAGCGGGGGGTTACAGATACGCAGTATTTT. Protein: CASRKRGVTDTQYF.

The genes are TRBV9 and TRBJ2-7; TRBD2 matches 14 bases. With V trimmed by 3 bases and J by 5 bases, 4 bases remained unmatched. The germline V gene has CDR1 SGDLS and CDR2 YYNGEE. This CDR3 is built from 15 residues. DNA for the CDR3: TGTGCCAGCAGCGCGGGGACTAGCGGGGGACACGAGCAGTACTTC. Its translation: CASSAGTSGGHEQYF.

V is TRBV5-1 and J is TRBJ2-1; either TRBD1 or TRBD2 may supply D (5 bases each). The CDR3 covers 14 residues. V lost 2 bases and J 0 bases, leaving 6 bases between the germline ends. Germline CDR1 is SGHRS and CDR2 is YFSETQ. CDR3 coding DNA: TGCGCCAGCAGCTTTGGGACCTCCTACAATGAGCAGTTCTTC. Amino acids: CASSFGTSYNEQFF. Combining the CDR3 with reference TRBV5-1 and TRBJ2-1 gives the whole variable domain KAGVTQTPRYLIKTRGQQVTLSCSPISGHRSVSWYQQTPGQGLQFLFEYFSETQRNKGNFPGRFSGRQFSNSRSEMNVSTLELGDSALYLCASSFGTSYNEQFFGPGTRLTVL.

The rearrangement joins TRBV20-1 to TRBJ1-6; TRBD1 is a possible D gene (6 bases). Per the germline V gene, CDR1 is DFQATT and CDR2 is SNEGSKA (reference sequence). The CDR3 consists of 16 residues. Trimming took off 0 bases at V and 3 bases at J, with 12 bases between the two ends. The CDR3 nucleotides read TGCAGTGCTAGAGACCTCGGACAGTTCTATAATTCACCCCTCCACTTT. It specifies CSARDLGQFYNSPLHF.

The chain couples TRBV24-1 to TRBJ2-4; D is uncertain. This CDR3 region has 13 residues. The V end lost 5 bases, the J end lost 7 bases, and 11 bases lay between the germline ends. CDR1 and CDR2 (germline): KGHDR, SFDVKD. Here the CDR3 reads CATSGRDGNIQYF. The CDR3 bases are TGTGCCACCAGTGGCCGAGATGGGAACATTCAGTACTTC.